Below, 29 T cell receptor beta chains from the same sample are listed, as sequenced in a study of blood T cell repertoires in COVID-19. The assay was immunoSEQ multiplex PCR, and TCRdb's table has in-frame clones only and misses some. The sample shows over 140,000 clones, approximately 83% of them seen only once. Specimen: peripheral blood. The receptors were gathered from a woman aged 55 to 70 with acute or convalescent COVID-19.

The chain recombines TRBV7-6 with TRBJ2-5, with 8 bases that match TRBD1. The germline V gene has CDR1 SGHVS and CDR2 FNYEAQ. This CDR3 is built from 17 residues. The J segment lost 5 bases and the V segment lost 1 base, leaving 12 bases of the junction unmatched. The CDR3 DNA reads TGTGCCAGCAGCTTAGTGTTGTCAGGGGGCTTAGCGGAGACCCAGTACTTC. It translates to CASSLVLSGGLAETQYF. Complete variable domain (other parts from reference TRBV7-6 and TRBJ2-5): GAGVSQSPRYKVTKRGQDVALRCDPISGHVSLYWYRQALGQGPEFLTYFNYEAQQDKSGLPNDRFSAERPEGSISTLTIQRTEQRDSAMYRCASSLVLSGGLAETQYFGPGTRLLVL.

Concerning this clone itself: Other DNA sequences in this sample translate to the same CDR3. The gene calls are TRBV5-1 and TRBJ2-7; 7 nucleotides align to TRBD2. After removal of 4 bases from V and 1 base from J, the junction contained 2 bases not matched to a gene. Germline V gene lookup returns CDR1 SGHRS and CDR2 YFSETQ. The CDR3 spans 13 residues. CDR3 sequence (DNA): TGCGCCAGCAGCGCCGGGGGGTCCTACGAGCAGTACTTC. Its protein product is CASSAGGSYEQYF.

This clone occurred a few times. CDR3 nucleotide sequence: TGCGCCAGCCAGGAACAGGGGGCAATGAACACTGAAGCTTTCTTT. It specifies CASQEQGAMNTEAFF. V usage is TRBV5-1 and J usage is TRBJ1-1; 9 bases map to TRBD1. This CDR3 has 15 amino acids. CDR1 and CDR2 (germline): SGHRS, YFSETQ. Trimming removed 7 bases from V and 0 bases from J; junction bases left unmatched: 7.

This clone was recorded a few times. The rearrangement uses TRBV5-6 and TRBJ1-1; 8 nucleotides line up with TRBD1. V trimming: 4 bases; J trimming: 1 base; junction bases outside the gene matches: 9. CDR3 size: 16 residues. Germline lookup yields CDR1 SGHDT and CDR2 YYEEEE. The CDR3 spells CASSALRGPRNTEAFF. DNA of the CDR3: TGTGCCAGCAGCGCACTCAGGGGGCCGCGGAACACTGAAGCTTTCTTT.

The chain couples TRBV7-3 to TRBJ2-1; 9 positions match TRBD2. The CDR3 runs 15 residues. The junction had 4 bases not matched to a gene; V was cut back by 4 bases and J by 3 bases. Germline V gene data show CDR1 as SGHTA and CDR2 as FQGTGA. The CDR3 loop reads CASSSAGGLYNEQFF. The CDR3 DNA follows: TGTGCCAGCAGCTCAGCGGGAGGCCTCTACAATGAGCAGTTCTTC.

V is TRBV7-8 and J is TRBJ2-3, with 9 positions matching TRBD2. V shed 5 bases, J shed 2 bases, and the junction held 11 bases outside the gene matches. This CDR3 comprises 17 residues. Germline CDR1 and CDR2: SGHVS and FQNEAQ. Written as DNA, the CDR3 is TGTGCCAGCAGCCCCCGTATTAGCGGGAGCCACACAGATACGCAGTATTTT. It encodes CASSPRISGSHTDTQYF.

The genes are TRBV10-3 and TRBJ2-7; D is perhaps TRBD2 (5 bases). Germline CDR1 is ENHRY and CDR2 is SYGVKD. The V end lost 1 base, the J end lost 6 bases, and 7 bases lay between the germline ends. The CDR3 runs 12 residues. In DNA form, the CDR3 reads TGTGCCATCAGTGAGTTGGGAGTCGAGCAGTACTTC. Residues: CAISELGVEQYF.

The CDR3 sequence is CAWGDTLPGGEQFF. DNA of the CDR3: TGTGCCTGGGGTGATACCCTCCCAGGGGGTGAGCAGTTCTTC. The chain combines TRBV30 with TRBJ2-1; 7 bases agree with TRBD1. Germline V gene data show CDR1 as GTSNPN and CDR2 as SVGIG (reference sequence). This CDR3 contains 14 residues. The J segment lost 9 bases and the V segment lost 5 bases, leaving 13 bases of the junction unmatched.

CDR3 protein: CASSLGGTSVQETQYF. CDR3 DNA sequence: TGCGCCAGCAGCTTGGGCGGGACTTCAGTCCAAGAGACCCAGTACTTC. J is TRBJ2-5 and V is TRBV5-1; possible D gene TRBD2, 6 bases. Germline CDR1 reads SGHRS; CDR2 reads YFSETQ. Trimming shortened V by 0 bases and J by 1 base, and 13 bases separated the two germline ends. The CDR3 runs 16 residues.

Here the CDR3 reads CSVMGQGNKLFF. As DNA, the CDR3 is TGCAGCGTTATGGGACAGGGGAACAAACTGTTTTTT. This chain uses TRBV29-1 with TRBJ1-4; 10 nucleotides agree with TRBD1. The CDR3 covers 12 residues. Unmatched junction bases numbered 5, after V lost 5 bases and J lost 11 bases. Germline values: CDR1 SQVTM, CDR2 ANQGSEA.

The rearrangement links TRBV7-9 to TRBJ1-4; no clear D gene. V lost 5 bases and J lost 7, with 11 bases in between. The CDR3 covers 13 residues. Germline V gene lookup returns CDR1 SEHNR and CDR2 FQNEAQ (reference sequence). Written as DNA, the CDR3 is TGTGCCAGCAGCACACCAGGTGGTGAAAAACTGTTTTTT. This encodes CASSTPGGEKLFF.

This chain connects TRBV7-2 to TRBJ2-3, with D perhaps matching TRBD2 (7 bases). In germline, CDR1 is SGHTA, CDR2 FQGNSA. The CDR3 covers 17 residues. Trimming shortened V by 5 bases and J by 5 bases, and 23 bases separated the two germline ends. The CDR3 here is CASSPRGGVDPRDTQYF. The CDR3 DNA sequence: TGTGCCAGCAGCCCTAGGGGGGGGGTGGACCCCCGAGATACGCAGTATTTT.

This clone was recorded only once. The gene calls are TRBV10-3 and TRBJ2-7, with 11 nucleotides matching TRBD2. The V gene's germline CDR1 is ENHRY and CDR2 SYGVKD. V was pared by 11 bases and J by 4 bases, with 7 bases of the junction left unmatched. This CDR3 has 13 amino acids. In nucleotides, the CDR3 is TGTGCCGTATCCGGGACTAGCGGATACGAGCAGTACTTC. Residues: CAVSGTSGYEQYF.

The chain recombines TRBV30 with TRBJ2-5; possible D gene TRBD1, 6 bases. Trimming removed 2 bases at V and 2 bases at J, with 9 bases between. The CDR3 length is 13 residues. Germline values: CDR1 GTSNPN, CDR2 SVGIG (reference sequence). This CDR3 is CAWSPGQQETQYF. DNA for the CDR3: TGTGCCTGGAGTCCCGGACAGCAAGAGACCCAGTACTTC.

CDR3 region: CASSRDPNRGRAGKLFF. The CDR3 nucleotides are TGTGCCAGCAGCCGAGATCCGAACAGGGGGCGAGCCGGAAAACTGTTTTTT. The chain couples TRBV14 to TRBJ1-4; 9 bases line up with TRBD1. Looked up from germline, CDR1 is SGHDN and CDR2 is FVKESK. This CDR3 comprises 17 residues. The junction had 16 bases not matched to a gene; V was cut back by 4 bases and J by 10 bases.

V usage is TRBV7-3 and J usage is TRBJ2-1; TRBD2 aligns across 9 bases. The CDR3 is 15 amino acids. CDR1 is SGHTA, CDR2 FQGTGA, per germline. Trimming cost V 5 bases and J 6 bases; bases outside gene matches: 8. CDR3 DNA sequence: TGTGCCAGCAGCGTCGGTAGCGGGAGCAGCAATGAGCAGTTCTTC. Translated: CASSVGSGSSNEQFF. Combining the CDR3 with reference TRBV7-3 and TRBJ2-1 gives the whole variable domain GAGVSQTPSNKVTEKGKYVELRCDPISGHTALYWYRQSLGQGPEFLIYFQGTGAADDSGLPNDRFFAVRPEGSVSTLKIQRTERGDSAVYLCASSVGSGSSNEQFFGPGTRLTVL.

This chain joins TRBV7-8 and TRBJ1-5; tentative D call: TRBD1 (6 bases). CDR3 length equals 17 residues. Germline values: CDR1 SGHVS, CDR2 FQNEAQ. The germline V and J ends were trimmed by 5 bases and 1 base, with 18 bases remaining between them. The CDR3 loop is CASSAGTSGISNQPQHF. CDR3 nucleotides: TGTGCCAGCAGCGCCGGGACAAGCGGAATAAGCAATCAGCCCCAGCATTTT.

V usage is TRBV7-9 and J usage is TRBJ1-2; 8 positions agree with TRBD1. The germline gives CDR1 SEHNR, CDR2 FQNEAQ (reference sequence). CDR3 length equals 18 residues. Trimming removed 5 bases from V and 2 bases from J; junction bases left unmatched: 16. The CDR3 region has the DNA TGTGCCAGCAGCAAGTTGCAAACGCAGGGGGCGAGCAACTATGGCTACACCTTC. Amino acid sequence: CASSKLQTQGASNYGYTF.

The chain is built from TRBV10-3 and TRBJ1-5; TRBD1 matches at 8 bases. V was clipped by 7 bases and J by 6 bases; unmatched bases: 5. CDR1 ENHRY and CDR2 SYGVKD come from the germline V gene. The CDR3 has 13 amino acids. Here the CDR3 DNA reads TGTGCCATCACTCAGGGGGCAGGTCAGCCCCAGCATTTT. This sequence encodes CAITQGAGQPQHF.

The CDR3 nucleotides read TGTGCCAGCAACGGACAGGGGGGGAACACTGAAGCTTTCTTT. Protein product: CASNGQGGNTEAFF. This chain connects TRBV2 to TRBJ1-1; 10 bases align to TRBD1. The CDR3 covers 14 residues. The ends lost 7 bases at V and 1 base at J; junction bases unmatched: 3. In germline, CDR1 is SNHLY, CDR2 FYNNEI.

The chain recombines TRBV10-3 with TRBJ2-2; TRBD1 matches at 10 bases. The CDR3 is 15 amino acids. With 6 bases clipped from V and 6 bases from J, the junction kept 7 bases outside the gene matches. CDR1 and CDR2 (germline): ENHRY, SYGVKD. The CDR3 protein is CAIRPGQGRSGELFF. The CDR3 DNA follows: TGTGCCATCAGACCGGGACAGGGGCGGTCCGGGGAGCTGTTTTTT.

This clone came up once. The chain carries TRBV11-2 and TRBJ1-2; 7 positions agree with TRBD1. The junction had 5 bases not matched to a gene; V was cut back by 5 bases and J by 5 bases. This CDR3 has 13 residues. Germline CDR1 reads SGHAT; CDR2 reads FQNNGV. CDR3 residues: CASSRGQEYGYTF. In DNA form, the CDR3 reads TGTGCCAGCAGCCGAGGACAGGAATATGGCTACACCTTC.

This sequence joins TRBV5-4 and TRBJ2-1; TRBD2 might be the D (5 bases). The CDR3 runs 13 residues. Germline V gene data show CDR1 as SGHNT and CDR2 as YYREEE (reference sequence). V lost 4 bases to trimming and J lost 7 bases, with 12 bases between them. The CDR3 DNA reads as TGTGCCAGCAGCGATAGCGTACAGAATGAGCAGTTCTTC. This encodes CASSDSVQNEQFF. The full variable domain, in which reference TRBV5-4 and TRBJ2-1 provide the parts outside the CDR3, is ETGVTQSPTHLIKTRGQQVTLRCSSQSGHNTVSWYQQALGQGPQFIFQYYREEENGRGNFPPRFSGLQFPNYSSELNVNALELDDSALYLCASSDSVQNEQFFGPGTRLTVL.

This sequence joins TRBV5-4 and TRBJ2-7; 8 nucleotides agree with TRBD1. This CDR3 region has 16 residues. Germline V CDR1 and CDR2: SGHNT, YYREEE (reference sequence). J lost 5 bases, V lost 0 bases, and 10 bases had no gene match. The CDR3 DNA reads TGTGCCAGCAGCTTGGAGGGTAAGGACAGGGAAGACGAGCAGTACTTC. Encoded protein: CASSLEGKDREDEQYF.

Written as DNA, the CDR3 is TGTGCCAGCAGTGACAGATGGGAGCTGTTTTTT. This translates into CASSDRWELFF. V gene TRBV25-1 combines with J gene TRBJ2-2; D is uncertain. V lost 3 bases and J lost 9, with 5 bases in between. The CDR3 runs to 11 residues. The V gene's germline CDR1 is MGHDK and CDR2 SYGVNS.

This clone came up a few times. The rearrangement joins TRBV2 to TRBJ1-5, with a possible D match to TRBD1 (6 bases). V lost 1 base and J lost 5, with 12 bases in between. The CDR3 covers 15 residues. The germline CDR1 and CDR2 sequences are SNHLY and FYNNEI. The CDR3 DNA follows: TGTGCCAGCAGTGAAGGGCAGGGGATGGATCAGCCCCAGCATTTT. Protein sequence: CASSEGQGMDQPQHF.

The chain couples TRBV3-1 (or the pseudogene TRBV3-2) to TRBJ1-1; D is unclear. With 1 base removed from V and 2 bases from J, the gap between germline ends came to 5 bases. This CDR3 comprises 13 residues. CDR1 and CDR2 from the germline V gene are LGHDT and YNNKEL (reference sequence). This chain's CDR3 is CASSQGANTEAFF. CDR3 in DNA: TGTGCCAGCAGCCAAGGGGCTAACACTGAAGCTTTCTTT.

This clone was seen a single time. The genes are TRBV6-5 and TRBJ2-1; D is possibly TRBD1 (5 bases). Between the trimmed V and J ends, which lost 4 bases and 5 bases, there was a span of 15 bases. CDR3 length: 15 residues. The germline V gene encodes CDR1 MNHEY and CDR2 SVGAGI. The CDR3 loop is CASSFWGTLNNEQFF. CDR3 in DNA: TGTGCCAGCAGTTTCTGGGGCACCCTAAACAATGAGCAGTTCTTC.

This rearrangement joins TRBV30 to TRBJ1-6; 8 positions match TRBD1. With V trimmed by 3 bases and J by 10 bases, 5 bases remained unmatched. The CDR3 runs to 13 residues. CDR1 is GTSNPN and CDR2 is SVGIG in the germline V gene (reference sequence). The CDR3 region is CAWRTGEYSPLHF. CDR3 coding DNA: TGTGCCTGGAGGACAGGGGAGTACTCACCCCTCCACTTT.